Following are 23 T cell receptor beta chains from one sample sequenced in a study of T cells after yellow fever vaccination. TCRdb itself ran the 5' RACE reads through MiXCR, one entry per CDR3 protein. The sample holds fewer than 650,000 distinct CDR3 sequences, 20% to 25% seen once. The sample here was PBMCs, taken less than 25 days after the first yellow fever vaccination. The origin of the receptors is a man aged 18 to 30 who received the YFV17D yellow fever vaccine.

This clonotype was counted only a few times. The rearrangement links TRBV5-6 to TRBJ1-4; possible D gene TRBD1, 5 bases. The V gene's germline CDR1 is SGHDT and CDR2 YYEEEE. This CDR3 contains 14 residues. Between the trimmed V and J ends, which lost 4 bases and 4 bases, there was a span of 11 bases. The CDR3 spells CASSLQGDNEKLFF. CDR3 in DNA: TGTGCCAGCAGCCTGCAGGGTGATAATGAAAAACTGTTTTTT.

The gene calls are TRBV4-1 and TRBJ2-7; TRBD2 might be the D (5 bases). The CDR3 is made up of 14 amino acids. Trimming left V 4 bases short and J 0 bases short, with 10 bases between. The V gene's germline CDR1 is MGHRA and CDR2 YSYEKL. CDR3 region: CASSRRTDSYEQYF. CDR3 coding DNA: TGCGCCAGCAGCCGGAGGACGGACTCCTACGAGCAGTACTTC.

This clonotype has only a few counts. The chain recombines TRBV6-2 or TRBV6-3 with TRBJ2-1, with D perhaps given as TRBD1 or TRBD2 (5 bases each). The CDR3 length is 12 residues. The germline V gene has CDR1 MNHEY and CDR2 SVGEGT. Trimming shortened V by 7 bases and J by 12 bases, and 16 bases separated the two germline ends. DNA of the CDR3: TGTGCCAGCACCAGGAGGCAGGGAGCGCAGTTCTTC. Its protein is CASTRRQGAQFF.

This chain uses TRBV9 with TRBJ2-5; D unresolved. V gave up 2 bases and J gave up 5 bases, with 10 bases separating them. The CDR3 consists of 13 residues. Germline assignment: CDR1 SGDLS and CDR2 YYNGEE. In nucleotides, the CDR3 is TGTGCCAGCAGCGTTTTTGGTTCCGAGACCCAGTACTTC. Translation gives CASSVFGSETQYF.

This clonotype has a count of ten or more. The J gene is TRBJ1-1, the V gene TRBV6-5; tentatively, D is TRBD1 (5 bases). V was cut by 6 bases and J by 2 bases, with 16 bases left in between. Per the germline V gene, CDR1 is MNHEY and CDR2 is SVGAGI. CDR3 length: 15 amino acids. The DNA of the CDR3 is TGTGCCAGCAGCTATCGGAGTCAGGGTAACACTGAAGCTTTCTTT. Its translation: CASSYRSQGNTEAFF.

The chain has TRBV4-3 and TRBJ1-5, with D uncertain. V was cut by 3 bases and J by 7 bases, with 13 bases left in between. Looked up from germline, CDR1 is LGHNA and CDR2 is YSLEER. This CDR3 is 14 amino acids long. CDR3 nucleotide sequence: TGCGCCAGCAGCCAGGGCAGCGGCGGACAGCCCCAGCATTTT. Protein: CASSQGSGGQPQHF.

This clonotype was counted a few times. The J gene is TRBJ2-3, the V gene TRBV20-1; the D gene is possibly TRBD2 (5 bases). V was clipped by 3 bases and J by 1 base, with 11 bases between them. The CDR3 consists of 14 residues. Germline CDR1 reads DFQATT; CDR2 reads SNEGSKA (reference sequence). The CDR3 region is CSASWAGGTDTQYF. The CDR3, as DNA: TGCAGTGCTAGCTGGGCCGGGGGCACAGATACGCAGTATTTT.

J is TRBJ2-7 and V is TRBV20-1; TRBD2 agrees at 8 bases. The germline CDR1 and CDR2 sequences are DFQATT and SNEGSKA (reference sequence). Trimming cost V 5 bases and J 2 bases; bases outside gene matches: 5. The CDR3 has 13 amino acids. The CDR3 coding sequence is TGCAGTGCTCAGACTAGCGATACCTACGAGCAGTACGTC. This translates into CSAQTSDTYEQYV.

In this sample, this clonotype turned up a few times. The V gene is TRBV7-6, the J gene TRBJ2-2; no clear D. The V gene's germline CDR1 is SGHVS and CDR2 FNYEAQ. V was clipped by 1 base and J by 7 bases, with 7 bases between them. The CDR3 covers 13 residues. CDR3 nucleotides: TGTGCCAGCAGCTTAGTTCGAAGCGGGGAGCTGTTTTTT. It yields the protein CASSLVRSGELFF.

This clonotype turned up a few times. The chain carries TRBV12-3 or TRBV12-4 and TRBJ1-3; possible D gene TRBD1, 5 bases. V was clipped by 3 bases and J by 14 bases, with 20 bases between them. This CDR3 spans 14 amino acids. CDR3: CASSFRRGGVHLYF. The CDR3 DNA sequence: TGTGCCAGCAGTTTCAGACGGGGAGGGGTCCATTTATATTTT.

The V and J genes are TRBV7-3 and TRBJ2-1; no reliable D call. The CDR3 has 15 residues. Germline CDR1 reads SGHTA; CDR2 reads FQGTGA. Deletions cut 5 bases from V and 0 bases from J, with 11 bases between. The CDR3: CASSNSVSSYNEQFF. In nucleotides, the CDR3 is TGTGCCAGCAGCAACAGTGTGAGCTCCTACAATGAGCAGTTCTTC.

This chain joins TRBV7-2 and TRBJ2-3; 7 nucleotides line up with TRBD1. Looked up from germline, CDR1 is SGHTA and CDR2 is FQGNSA. Trimming removed 5 bases from V and 2 bases from J; junction bases left unmatched: 13. This CDR3 is 17 amino acids long. CDR3 coding DNA: TGTGCCAGCAGCCACCGGACAGGACCGATCATCACAGATACGCAGTATTTT. Its translation is CASSHRTGPIITDTQYF.

In its sample, this clonotype was seen a few times. This rearrangement joins TRBV5-1 to TRBJ2-7, with D perhaps matching TRBD1 (5 bases). This CDR3 has 15 amino acids. V shed 1 base and J shed 4 bases, with 15 bases lying between them. CDR1 SGHRS and CDR2 YFSETQ come from the germline V gene. The CDR3, as DNA: TGCGCCAGCAGCTTGAACCGACTCAGGGCTTACGAGCAGTACTTC. As protein: CASSLNRLRAYEQYF. Full variable domain (remainder filled in from reference TRBV5-1 and TRBJ2-7): KAGVTQTPRYLIKTRGQQVTLSCSPISGHRSVSWYQQTPGQGLQFLFEYFSETQRNKGNFPGRFSGRQFSNSRSEMNVSTLELGDSALYLCASSLNRLRAYEQYFGPGTRLTVT.

This clonotype appeared a few times. The chain combines TRBV4-3 with TRBJ1-4; D remains ambiguous. Germline V lookup: CDR1 LGHNA, CDR2 YSLEER. V lost 0 bases to trimming and J lost 2 bases, with 10 bases between them. This CDR3 is built from 16 residues. CDR3 amino acids: CASSQEVPFTNEKLFF. The CDR3 DNA is TGCGCCAGCAGCCAAGAGGTTCCTTTTACTAATGAAAAACTGTTTTTT.

CDR3 amino acids: CASSSGTGRGGTEAFF. The DNA of the CDR3 is TGTGCCAGCAGCTCCGGGACAGGGAGGGGCGGCACTGAAGCTTTCTTT. The rearrangement joins TRBV7-3 to TRBJ1-1; 9 nucleotides align to TRBD1. Germline V lookup: CDR1 SGHTA, CDR2 FQGTGA. The CDR3 contains 16 residues. V shed 4 bases, J shed 4 bases, and the junction held 10 bases outside the gene matches.

This clonotype was recorded once. The CDR3 nucleotides read TGTGCCAGCATCGGCCGGATGACCTCCGGGGAGCTGTTTTTT. It encodes CASIGRMTSGELFF. This chain connects TRBV2 to TRBJ2-2, with D unresolved. The germline V gene has CDR1 SNHLY and CDR2 FYNNEI. Trimming pared 7 bases from V and 6 bases from J, leaving 15 bases between. The CDR3 is 14 residues long. Complete variable domain (other parts from reference TRBV2 and TRBJ2-2): EPEVTQTPSHQVTQMGQEVILRCVPISNHLYFYWYRQILGQKVEFLVSFYNNEISEKSEIFDDQFSVERPDGSNFTLKIRSTKLEDSAMYFCASIGRMTSGELFFGEGSRLTVL.

This clonotype has a handful of counts. This sequence joins TRBV5-4 and TRBJ2-3; 8 nucleotides agree with TRBD1. This CDR3 has 15 residues. Trimming cost V 4 bases and J 1 base; bases outside gene matches: 5. Germline V gives CDR1 SGHNT, CDR2 YYREEE (reference sequence). CDR3 protein: CASSLQGDRTDTQYF. The CDR3 region has the DNA TGTGCCAGCAGCCTACAGGGGGATCGCACAGATACGCAGTATTTT.

The V and J genes are TRBV6-2 or TRBV6-3 and TRBJ2-5; 7 bases are a match to TRBD1. The CDR3 is 18 residues long. Germline V CDR1 and CDR2: MNHEY, SVGEGT. Losses at the gene ends were 3 bases for V and 1 base for J; bases not matched to a gene: 14. The CDR3 coding sequence is TGTGCCAGCAGTTATGATCGGACAGGCAGTAATTCCCAAGAGACCCAGTACTTC. Translating gives CASSYDRTGSNSQETQYF.

The chain couples TRBV19 to TRBJ2-2; the match to TRBD1 covers 8 bases. The CDR3 has 14 residues. CDR1 LNHDA and CDR2 SQIVND come from the germline V gene (reference sequence). Germline trimming cut 7 bases from V and 8 bases from J; bases unmatched to any gene: 9. CDR3 in DNA: TGTGCCAGTATTCGGACAGGGTTTAGGGGGGAGCTGTTTTTT. This sequence encodes CASIRTGFRGELFF.

In this sample, this clonotype turned up a few times. This chain links TRBV19 with TRBJ2-7; 9 bases line up with TRBD1. After removal of 4 bases from V and 4 bases from J, the junction contained 5 bases not matched to a gene. This CDR3 has 14 residues. Looked up from germline, CDR1 is LNHDA and CDR2 is SQIVND (reference sequence). Here the CDR3 reads CASSTGQGRYEQYF. CDR3 coding DNA: TGTGCCAGTAGTACAGGACAGGGGCGATACGAGCAGTACTTC. The whole variable domain, remainder taken from reference TRBV19 and TRBJ2-7, is DGGITQSPKYLFRKEGQNVTLSCEQNLNHDAMYWYRQDPGQGLRLIYYSQIVNDFQKGDIAEGYSVSREKKESFPLTVTSAQKNPTAFYLCASSTGQGRYEQYFGPGTRLTVT.

CDR3 sequence reads: CASGGGHNEQFF. Here the CDR3 DNA reads TGTGCCAGTGGCGGGGGCCACAATGAGCAGTTCTTC. This chain connects TRBV7-9 to TRBJ2-1; maybe TRBD2 (7 bases). Germline values: CDR1 SEHNR, CDR2 FQNEAQ (reference sequence). The germline V and J ends were trimmed by 9 bases and 5 bases, with 11 bases remaining between them. The CDR3 sequence is 12 residues long.

This clonotype was picked up one time. The chain combines TRBV27 with TRBJ2-2; no reliable D call. Germline V CDR1 and CDR2: MNHEY, SMNVEV (reference sequence). V lost 8 bases and J lost 8, with 9 bases in between. The CDR3 extends over 11 amino acids. CDR3 nucleotide sequence: TGTGCCAGCCCTTTTGAAGGGGAGCTGTTTTTT. Encoded protein: CASPFEGELFF.

This clonotype was found a few times. The chain carries TRBV29-1 and TRBJ1-1; D may be TRBD1 (6 bases). V was shortened by 0 bases and J by 1 base, with 12 bases between the two germline ends. In germline, CDR1 is SQVTM, CDR2 ANQGSEA. CDR3 length: 15 amino acids. In DNA, the CDR3 is TGCAGCGTTGAAGATCGGGAGGGGGGGAACACTGAAGCTTTCTTT. Its protein is CSVEDREGGNTEAFF.